This TCR beta chain was sequenced in a study of T-cell reconstitution after alpha-beta-depleted transplantation in children. The TCRbeta library was prepared with unique molecular identifiers. TCRdb re-called the PCR reads with MiXCR, one entry per CDR3 protein. The repertoire holds 300,000 to 400,000 distinct CDR3 sequences, with 13% as singletons. Germline V gene sequence: CDR1 LGHNA, CDR2 YSLEER. This CDR3 is 15 amino acids long. V shed 1 base and J shed 0 bases, with 9 bases lying between them. Sequences were derived from PBMCs, sampled from the stem cell graft. The clonotype was recovered from a human donor who donated a stem cell graft to a child with Fanconi anemia. The chain has TRBV4-3 and TRBJ1-1, with D perhaps matching TRBD1 (5 bases). The CDR3 nucleotides read TGCGCCAGCAGCCAAGTCGGGGGACTGAACACTGAAGCTTTCTTT. It is translated as CASSQVGGLNTEAFF.